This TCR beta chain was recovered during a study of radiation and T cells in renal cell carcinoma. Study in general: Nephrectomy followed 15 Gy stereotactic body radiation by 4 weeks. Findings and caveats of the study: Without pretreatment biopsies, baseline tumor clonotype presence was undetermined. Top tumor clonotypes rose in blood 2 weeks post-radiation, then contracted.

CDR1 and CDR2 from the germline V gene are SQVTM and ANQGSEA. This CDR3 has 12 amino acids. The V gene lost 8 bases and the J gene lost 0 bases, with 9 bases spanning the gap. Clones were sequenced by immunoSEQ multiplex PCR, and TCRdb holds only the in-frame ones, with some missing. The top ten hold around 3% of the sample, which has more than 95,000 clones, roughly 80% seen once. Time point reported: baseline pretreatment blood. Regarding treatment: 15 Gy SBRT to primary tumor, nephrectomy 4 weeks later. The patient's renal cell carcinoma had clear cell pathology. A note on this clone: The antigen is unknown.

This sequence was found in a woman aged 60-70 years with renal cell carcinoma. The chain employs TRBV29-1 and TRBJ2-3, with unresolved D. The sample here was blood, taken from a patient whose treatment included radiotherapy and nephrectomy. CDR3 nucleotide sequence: TGCAGCTATGGCGATAGCACAGATACGCAGTATTTT. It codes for CSYGDSTDTQYF.